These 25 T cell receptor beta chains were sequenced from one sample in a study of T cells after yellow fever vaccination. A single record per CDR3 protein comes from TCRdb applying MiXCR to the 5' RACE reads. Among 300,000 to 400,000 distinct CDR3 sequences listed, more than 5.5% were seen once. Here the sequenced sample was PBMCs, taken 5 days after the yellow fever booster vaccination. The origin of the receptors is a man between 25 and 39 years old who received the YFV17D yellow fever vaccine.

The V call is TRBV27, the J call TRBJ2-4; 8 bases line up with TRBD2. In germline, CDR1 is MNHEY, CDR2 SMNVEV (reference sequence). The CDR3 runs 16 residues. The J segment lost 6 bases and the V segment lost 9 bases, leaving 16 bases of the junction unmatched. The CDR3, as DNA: TGTGCCAGTTGTTTTAGCCTGGGACTAGACTTAAACATTCAGTACTTC. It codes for CASCFSLGLDLNIQYF.

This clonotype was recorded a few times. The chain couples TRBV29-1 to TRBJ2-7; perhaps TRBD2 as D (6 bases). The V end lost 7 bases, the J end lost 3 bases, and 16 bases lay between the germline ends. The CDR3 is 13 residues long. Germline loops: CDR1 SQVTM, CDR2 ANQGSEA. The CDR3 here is CSASLVGGYEQYF. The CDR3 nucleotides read TGCAGCGCATCACTAGTGGGGGGCTACGAGCAGTACTTC.

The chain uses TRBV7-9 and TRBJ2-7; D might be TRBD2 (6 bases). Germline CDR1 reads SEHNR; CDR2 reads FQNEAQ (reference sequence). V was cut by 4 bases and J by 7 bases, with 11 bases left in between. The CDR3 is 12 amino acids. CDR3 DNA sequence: TGTGCCAGCAGCTCGGAGGGGCAAGAGCAGTACTTC. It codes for CASSSEGQEQYF.

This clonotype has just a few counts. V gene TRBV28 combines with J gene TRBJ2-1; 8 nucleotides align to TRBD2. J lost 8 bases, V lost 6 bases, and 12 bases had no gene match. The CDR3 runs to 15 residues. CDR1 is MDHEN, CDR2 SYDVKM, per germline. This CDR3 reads CASRHSGTYTDEQFF. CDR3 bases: TGTGCCAGCAGGCATAGCGGGACCTACACCGATGAGCAGTTCTTC.

The CDR3 DNA is TGTGCCAGCAGCGTGAGGGCGGTCCAGGGGGAGTACTTC. Amino acids: CASSVRAVQGEYF. This chain connects TRBV5-4 to TRBJ2-7, with 7 positions matching TRBD1. The CDR3 runs 13 residues. Germline CDR1 and CDR2: SGHNT and YYREEE (reference sequence). J lost 11 bases, V lost 4 bases, and 12 bases had no gene match. The full variable domain, completed using reference TRBV5-4 and TRBJ2-7, is ETGVTQSPTHLIKTRGQQVTLRCSSQSGHNTVSWYQQALGQGPQFIFQYYREEENGRGNFPPRFSGLQFPNYSSELNVNALELDDSALYLCASSVRAVQGEYFGPGTRLTVT.

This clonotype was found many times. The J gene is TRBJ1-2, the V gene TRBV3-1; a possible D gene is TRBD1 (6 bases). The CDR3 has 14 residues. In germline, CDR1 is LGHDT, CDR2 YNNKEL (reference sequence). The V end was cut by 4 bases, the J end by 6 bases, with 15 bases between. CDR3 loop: CASSPGPGAHGYTF. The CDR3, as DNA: TGTGCCAGCAGCCCTGGGCCGGGGGCGCATGGCTACACCTTC.

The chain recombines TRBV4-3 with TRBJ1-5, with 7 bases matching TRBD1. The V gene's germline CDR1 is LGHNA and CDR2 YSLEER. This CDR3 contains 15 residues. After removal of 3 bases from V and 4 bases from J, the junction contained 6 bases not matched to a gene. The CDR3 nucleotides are TGCGCCAGCAGCCAGGTCCAGGGGGGAAATCAGCCCCAGCATTTT. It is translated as CASSQVQGGNQPQHF.

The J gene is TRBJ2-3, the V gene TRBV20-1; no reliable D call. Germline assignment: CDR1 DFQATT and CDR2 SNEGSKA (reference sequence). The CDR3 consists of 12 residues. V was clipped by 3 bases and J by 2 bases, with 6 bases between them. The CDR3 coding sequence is TGCAGTGCTAGCTCGTTCACAGATACGCAGTATTTT. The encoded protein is CSASSFTDTQYF.

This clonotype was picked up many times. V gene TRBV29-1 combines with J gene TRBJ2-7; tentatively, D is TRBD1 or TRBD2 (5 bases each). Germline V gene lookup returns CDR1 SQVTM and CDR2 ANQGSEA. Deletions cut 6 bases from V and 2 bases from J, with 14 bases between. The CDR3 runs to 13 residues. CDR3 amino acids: CSVATGQAYEQYF. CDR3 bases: TGCAGCGTCGCTACGGGGCAGGCCTACGAGCAGTACTTC.

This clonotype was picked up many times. The CDR3 is CASSRWGRWARKSSEQYF. The CDR3 nucleotides are TGTGCCAGCAGCAGGTGGGGTCGGTGGGCACGGAAGTCATCCGAGCAGTACTTC. The rearrangement uses TRBV21-1 and TRBJ2-7. TRBV21-1 corresponds to a pseudogene. The CDR3 is 18 residues long.

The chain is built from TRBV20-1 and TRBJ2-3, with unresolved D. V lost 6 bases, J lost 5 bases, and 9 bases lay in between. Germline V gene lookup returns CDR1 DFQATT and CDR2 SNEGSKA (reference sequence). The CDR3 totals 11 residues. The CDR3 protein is CSARMLDTQYF. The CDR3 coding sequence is TGCAGTGCCCGGATGCTAGATACGCAGTATTTT.

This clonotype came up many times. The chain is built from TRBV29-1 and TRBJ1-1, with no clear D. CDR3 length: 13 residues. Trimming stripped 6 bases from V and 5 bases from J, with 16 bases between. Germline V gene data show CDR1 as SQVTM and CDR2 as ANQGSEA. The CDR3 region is CSVGSEGWTEAFF. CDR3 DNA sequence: TGCAGCGTGGGCTCGGAGGGTTGGACTGAAGCTTTCTTT.

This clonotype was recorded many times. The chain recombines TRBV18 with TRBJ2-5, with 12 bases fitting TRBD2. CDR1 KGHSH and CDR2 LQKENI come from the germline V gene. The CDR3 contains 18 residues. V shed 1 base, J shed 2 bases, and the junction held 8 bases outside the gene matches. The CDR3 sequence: CASSPRTSGAEIQETQYF. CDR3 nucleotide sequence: TGTGCCAGCTCACCACGGACTAGCGGGGCCGAAATTCAAGAGACCCAGTACTTC.

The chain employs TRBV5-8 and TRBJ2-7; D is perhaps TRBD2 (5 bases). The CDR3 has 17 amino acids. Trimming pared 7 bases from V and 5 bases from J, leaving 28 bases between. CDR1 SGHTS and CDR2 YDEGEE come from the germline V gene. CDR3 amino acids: CASGTFGGGEQLDEQYF. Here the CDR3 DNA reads TGTGCCAGCGGAACATTTGGAGGTGGGGAACAATTAGACGAGCAGTACTTC.

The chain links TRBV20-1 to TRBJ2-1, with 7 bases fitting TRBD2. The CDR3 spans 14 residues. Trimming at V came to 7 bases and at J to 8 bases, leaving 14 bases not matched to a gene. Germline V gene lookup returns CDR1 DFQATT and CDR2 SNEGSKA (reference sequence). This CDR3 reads CSVRTRGRLDEQFF. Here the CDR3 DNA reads TGCAGTGTCCGGACTAGAGGCCGGCTAGATGAGCAGTTCTTC.

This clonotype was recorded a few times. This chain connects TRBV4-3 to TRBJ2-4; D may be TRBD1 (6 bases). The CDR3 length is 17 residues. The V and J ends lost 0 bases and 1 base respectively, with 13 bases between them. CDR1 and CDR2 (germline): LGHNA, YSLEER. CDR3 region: CASSQDRAGVAKNIQYF. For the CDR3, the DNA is TGCGCCAGCAGCCAAGATAGGGCAGGGGTGGCCAAAAACATTCAGTACTTC.

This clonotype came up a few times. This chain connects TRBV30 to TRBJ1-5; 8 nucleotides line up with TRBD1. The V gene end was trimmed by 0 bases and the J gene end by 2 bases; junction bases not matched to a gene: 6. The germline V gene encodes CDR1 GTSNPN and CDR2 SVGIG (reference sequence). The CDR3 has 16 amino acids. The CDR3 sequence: CAWSVSRGHGNQPQHF. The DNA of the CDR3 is TGTGCCTGGAGTGTATCCAGGGGGCATGGCAATCAGCCCCAGCATTTT.

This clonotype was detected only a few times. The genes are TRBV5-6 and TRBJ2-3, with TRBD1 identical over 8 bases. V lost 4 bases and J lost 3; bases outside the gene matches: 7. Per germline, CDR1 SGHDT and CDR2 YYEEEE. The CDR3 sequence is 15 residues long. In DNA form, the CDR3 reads TGTGCCAGCAGCCCCGGGACAGGTTGGACAGATACGCAGTATTTT. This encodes CASSPGTGWTDTQYF.

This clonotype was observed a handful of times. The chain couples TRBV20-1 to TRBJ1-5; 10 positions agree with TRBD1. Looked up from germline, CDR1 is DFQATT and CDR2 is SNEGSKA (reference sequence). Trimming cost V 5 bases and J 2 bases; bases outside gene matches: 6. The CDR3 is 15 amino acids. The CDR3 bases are TGCAGTGCTCCCAGGGACAGGGGCGGCAATCAGCCCCAGCATTTT. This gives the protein CSAPRDRGGNQPQHF.

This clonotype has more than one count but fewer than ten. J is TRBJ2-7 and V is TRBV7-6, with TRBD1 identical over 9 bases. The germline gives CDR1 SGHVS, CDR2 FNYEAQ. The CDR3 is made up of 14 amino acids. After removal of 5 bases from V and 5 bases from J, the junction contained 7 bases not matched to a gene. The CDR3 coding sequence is TGTGCCAGCAGCGAGCGGGACAGGGTCCACGAGCAGTACTTC. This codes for CASSERDRVHEQYF.

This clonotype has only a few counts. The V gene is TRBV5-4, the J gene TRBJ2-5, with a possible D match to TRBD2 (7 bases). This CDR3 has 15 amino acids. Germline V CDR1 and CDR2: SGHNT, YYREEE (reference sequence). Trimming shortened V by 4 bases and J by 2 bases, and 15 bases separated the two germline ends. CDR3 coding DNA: TGTGCCAGCAGCCCAGGGGACTACACGCAAGAGACCCAGTACTTC. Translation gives CASSPGDYTQETQYF.

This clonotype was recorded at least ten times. CDR3 DNA sequence: TGTGCCAGCAGGACTACTAGCGGAAGCTCCTACGAGCAGTACTTC. Amino acids: CASRTTSGSSYEQYF. The V gene is TRBV14, the J gene TRBJ2-7, with 8 bases fitting TRBD2. The CDR3 is made up of 15 amino acids. V lost 6 bases to trimming and J lost 0 bases; unmatched junction nucleotides: 7. Germline V gene data show CDR1 as SGHDN and CDR2 as FVKESK.

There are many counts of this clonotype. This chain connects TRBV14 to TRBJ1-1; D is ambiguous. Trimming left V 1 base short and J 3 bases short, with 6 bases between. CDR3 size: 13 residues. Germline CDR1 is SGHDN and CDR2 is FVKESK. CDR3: CASSQGLHTEAFF. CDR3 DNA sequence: TGTGCCAGCAGCCAAGGGTTGCACACTGAAGCTTTCTTT. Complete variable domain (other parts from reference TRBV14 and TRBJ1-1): EAGVTQFPSHSVIEKGQTVTLRCDPISGHDNLYWYRRVMGKEIKFLLHFVKESKQDESGMPNNRFLAERTGGTYSTLKVQPAELEDSGVYFCASSQGLHTEAFFGQGTRLTVV.

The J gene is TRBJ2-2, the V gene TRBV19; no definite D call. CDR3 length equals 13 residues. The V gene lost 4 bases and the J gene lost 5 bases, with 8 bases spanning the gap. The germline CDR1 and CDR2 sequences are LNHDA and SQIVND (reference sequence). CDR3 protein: CASSTHGTGELFF. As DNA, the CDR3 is TGTGCCAGTAGTACCCATGGGACCGGGGAGCTGTTTTTT.

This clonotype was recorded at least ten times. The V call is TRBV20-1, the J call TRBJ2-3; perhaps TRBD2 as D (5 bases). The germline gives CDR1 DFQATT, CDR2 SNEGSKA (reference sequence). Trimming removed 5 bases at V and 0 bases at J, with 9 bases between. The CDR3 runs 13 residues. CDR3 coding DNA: TGCAGTGCTTCGGACTCTAGCACAGATACGCAGTATTTT. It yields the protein CSASDSSTDTQYF.